The 9 T cell receptor beta chains presented below share a single source sample, sequenced in a study of technical replicates of blood from a handful of donors. This table comes from immunoSEQ multiplex PCR, and its TCRdb copy is limited to in-frame clones, with some not included. This table holds more than 65,000 clones, approximately 96% found once. The material sequenced was T cells isolated from PBMCs. The receptors originated from a human donor in good health.

The genes are TRBV5-3 and TRBJ2-2; D not resolved. TRBV5-3 is filed as an ORF, its function uncertain. This CDR3 has 15 amino acids. Trimming stripped 1 base from V and 1 base from J, with 8 bases between. The CDR3 protein is CARSLSLGNTGELFF. The CDR3 nucleotides read TGTGCCAGAAGCTTGTCGCTAGGGAACACCGGGGAGCTGTTTTTT.

The V call is TRBV7-2, the J call TRBJ1-3, with 7 bases fitting TRBD1. Germline V gene sequence: CDR1 SGHTA, CDR2 FQGNSA. This CDR3 region has 14 residues. With V trimmed by 2 bases and J by 7 bases, 5 bases remained unmatched. This CDR3 reads CASSLRPGGNTIYF. As DNA, the CDR3 is TGTGCCAGCAGCTTAAGGCCAGGGGGGAACACCATATATTTT.

The V call is TRBV11-2, the J call TRBJ1-2; D gene unclear. Germline loops: CDR1 SGHAT, CDR2 FQNNGV. Trimming stripped 0 bases from V and 7 bases from J, with 9 bases between. The CDR3 spans 13 residues. The CDR3 coding sequence is TGTGCCAGCAGCTTAGATCTGGCCAGTGGCTACACCTTC. Translation gives CASSLDLASGYTF. Full variable domain (missing parts from reference TRBV11-2 and TRBJ1-2): EAGVAQSPRYKIIEKRQSVAFWCNPISGHATLYWYQQILGQGPKLLIQFQNNGVVDDSQLPKDRFSAERLKGVDSTLKIQPAKLEDSAVYLCASSLDLASGYTFGSGTRLTVV.

Here the CDR3 reads CASSQDYRGGAGNTIYF. As DNA, the CDR3 is TGCGCCAGCAGCCAAGATTATCGGGGGGGGGCTGGAAACACCATATATTTT. This chain links TRBV4-3 with TRBJ1-3, with D perhaps matching TRBD1 (5 bases). Germline CDR1 LGHNA, CDR2 YSLEER. The CDR3 has 17 residues. Trimming pared 0 bases from V and 2 bases from J, leaving 14 bases between.

The chain joins TRBV20-1 to TRBJ2-1; maybe TRBD1 (5 bases). The V gene's germline CDR1 is DFQATT and CDR2 SNEGSKA (reference sequence). Trimming left V 7 bases short and J 6 bases short, with 10 bases between. The CDR3 has 11 residues. The DNA of the CDR3 is TGCAGTGTGCAGGGAACCAATGAGCAGTTCTTC. It yields the protein CSVQGTNEQFF.

The chain uses TRBV14 and TRBJ1-1; D is possibly TRBD1 (6 bases). CDR1 is SGHDN, CDR2 FVKESK, per germline. V was pared by 2 bases and J by 0 bases, with 13 bases between. This CDR3 has 16 amino acids. The CDR3: CASSQWTALMNTEAFF. The CDR3 DNA reads TGTGCCAGCAGCCAATGGACAGCGCTCATGAACACTGAAGCTTTCTTT.

The rearrangement joins TRBV18 to TRBJ2-7, with TRBD2 identical over 11 bases. Germline CDR1 and CDR2: KGHSH and LQKENI. Trimming at V came to 6 bases and at J to 0 bases, leaving 19 bases not matched to a gene. There are 20 residues in the CDR3. For the CDR3, the DNA is TGTGCCAGCTCGTTAGGTGGGGACACGAGACTAGCGGGGATCTCCTACGAGCAGTACTTC. This translates into CASSLGGDTRLAGISYEQYF.

The chain is built from TRBV27 and TRBJ1-1, with a weak D call TRBD1 (5 bases). V was shortened by 2 bases and J by 4 bases, with 8 bases between the two germline ends. The CDR3 extends over 13 amino acids. CDR1 MNHEY and CDR2 SMNVEV come from the germline V gene (reference sequence). The CDR3 sequence is CASSLRGGTEAFF. Written as DNA, the CDR3 is TGTGCCAGCAGTTTAAGGGGTGGCACTGAAGCTTTCTTT.

The V gene is TRBV6-5, the J gene TRBJ2-7; 9 positions agree with TRBD1. CDR3 length: 13 amino acids. The ends lost 8 bases at V and 3 bases at J; junction bases unmatched: 5. Per germline, CDR1 MNHEY and CDR2 SVGAGI. CDR3 region: CASGTGTRYEQYF. The CDR3 coding sequence is TGTGCCAGCGGGACAGGGACCCGCTACGAGCAGTACTTC.